A single sample is the source of the 18 T cell receptor beta chains below, sequenced in a study of T cell repertoires in cytomegalovirus infection. One entry per CDR3 protein results from TCRdb running MiXCR on the reads. In the table there are roughly 130,000 distinct CDR3 sequences, roughly a quarter of which are singletons. No cognate antigen is known for these TCRs. What was sequenced was PBMCs, sequenced either directly or after in vitro stimulation (not recorded which). Receptors were obtained from a human donor in good health (CMV status not recorded). Some clones in this sample may be carry-over from other donors' samples.

The table lists this clonotype with many counts. The chain links TRBV27 to TRBJ1-5; D is ambiguous. The CDR3 consists of 14 residues. V was clipped by 0 bases and J by 1 base, with 4 bases between them. Germline CDR1 reads MNHEY; CDR2 reads SMNVEV (reference sequence). The CDR3 loop is CASSLSGSNQPQHF. The CDR3 bases are TGTGCCAGCAGTTTATCAGGGAGCAATCAGCCCCAGCATTTT.

This clonotype was picked up a small number of times. This chain joins TRBV20-1 and TRBJ2-7, with D perhaps TRBD2 (6 bases). The germline gives CDR1 DFQATT, CDR2 SNEGSKA (reference sequence). Trimming stripped 1 base from V and 4 bases from J, with 11 bases between. This CDR3 contains 13 residues. The CDR3 nucleotides are TGCAGTGCTAGAGGGACTACCATTTACGAGCAGTACTTC. Translated, it gives CSARGTTIYEQYF.

The rearrangement joins TRBV4-1 to TRBJ1-5; D is possibly TRBD1 (6 bases). This CDR3 spans 17 amino acids. V was cut by 0 bases and J by 4 bases, with 16 bases left in between. Germline loops: CDR1 MGHRA, CDR2 YSYEKL. CDR3 loop: CASSQDAGASRNQPQHF. CDR3 DNA sequence: TGCGCCAGCAGCCAAGATGCGGGGGCGTCGCGAAATCAGCCCCAGCATTTT.

The chain is built from TRBV5-6 and TRBJ2-7; unclear D gene. The ends were cut back, 1 base at V and 7 bases at J, with 18 bases in the middle. In germline, CDR1 is SGHDT, CDR2 YYEEEE. The CDR3 runs 15 residues. The CDR3 DNA reads as TGTGCCAGCAGCTTGCTGACACCCGTGTTAGGAGAGCAGTACGTC. This gives the protein CASSLLTPVLGEQYV.

In this sample, this clonotype turned up a few times. V is TRBV7-9 and J is TRBJ2-4, with 14 positions matching TRBD2. The V segment lost 5 bases and the J segment 5 bases; nucleotides outside the gene matches: 11. This CDR3 is built from 18 residues. Germline-derived CDR1 and CDR2 are SEHNR and FQNEAQ (reference sequence). The CDR3 DNA follows: TGTGCCAGCAGCAAATGGACTAGCGGGAGGCCAGGAGAAAACATTCAGTACTTC. This gives the protein CASSKWTSGRPGENIQYF.

This clonotype was detected a few times. V gene TRBV12-3 or TRBV12-4 combines with J gene TRBJ1-5; 8 bases map to TRBD1. V lost 5 bases and J lost 6; bases outside the gene matches: 6. There are 14 residues in the CDR3. The chain's CDR3 is CASSGTGGGQPQHF. The CDR3 DNA sequence: TGTGCCAGCAGTGGAACAGGGGGTGGTCAGCCCCAGCATTTT.

The V and J genes are TRBV28 and TRBJ1-4; possible D gene TRBD1, 6 bases. Per germline, CDR1 MDHEN and CDR2 SYDVKM. V was cut by 4 bases and J by 8 bases, with 14 bases left in between. The length of the CDR3 is 14 residues. The CDR3 DNA reads as TGTGCCAGCAGTTCGGGGGCTTTAAACGAAAAACTGTTTTTT. Translating it yields CASSSGALNEKLFF.

The CDR3 loop reads CASQGFLRGTEAFF. The CDR3 coding sequence is TGTGCCAGCCAAGGGTTCCTTCGGGGGACTGAAGCTTTCTTT. The chain carries TRBV27 and TRBJ1-1; D possibly corresponds to TRBD1 (5 bases). CDR1 and CDR2 (germline): MNHEY, SMNVEV (reference sequence). The CDR3 sequence is 14 residues long. The germline V and J ends were trimmed by 8 bases and 5 bases, with 18 bases remaining between them.

There are a few counts of this clonotype. The gene calls are TRBV7-9 and TRBJ2-3; D ambiguous. CDR3 length: 12 amino acids. Germline V lookup: CDR1 SEHNR, CDR2 FQNEAQ (reference sequence). Trimming stripped 11 bases from V and 0 bases from J, with 9 bases between. As DNA, the CDR3 is TGTGCCGTCCGTCGGAGCACAGATACGCAGTATTTT. Its protein is CAVRRSTDTQYF.

V is TRBV5-6 and J is TRBJ2-5; TRBD2 matches 8 bases. The CDR3 has 14 residues. In germline, CDR1 is SGHDT, CDR2 YYEEEE. Trimming cost V 6 bases and J 5 bases; bases outside gene matches: 9. CDR3 sequence: CASKPTSAMETQYF. The CDR3 DNA is TGTGCCAGCAAACCGACTAGCGCCATGGAGACCCAGTACTTC.

This clonotype was observed a handful of times. This chain links TRBV5-1 with TRBJ2-3; perhaps TRBD2 as D (6 bases). V was shortened by 4 bases and J by 1 base, with 16 bases between the two germline ends. Looked up from germline, CDR1 is SGHRS and CDR2 is YFSETQ. The CDR3 has 16 amino acids. The CDR3 region is CASSGGNSGGTDTQYF. The CDR3 DNA sequence: TGCGCCAGCAGCGGGGGGAATTCGGGAGGCACAGATACGCAGTATTTT.

V is TRBV9 and J is TRBJ2-1; 7 bases fit TRBD2. Germline V gene lookup returns CDR1 SGDLS and CDR2 YYNGEE. The J segment lost 8 bases and the V segment lost 3 bases, leaving 14 bases of the junction unmatched. This CDR3 is 16 amino acids long. In DNA, the CDR3 is TGTGCCAGCAGCGCCCGTTTTGGGGAGGGCCCCCATGAGCAGTTCTTC. As protein: CASSARFGEGPHEQFF.

This clonotype was seen many times. The J gene is TRBJ2-5, the V gene TRBV7-7; 7 positions match TRBD2. Trimming took 5 bases from V and 2 from J; bases not matched to a gene: 5. This CDR3 is built from 14 residues. Germline values: CDR1 SSHAT, CDR2 FNYEAQ (reference sequence). The CDR3 here is CASSPHGGQETQYF. The CDR3 DNA follows: TGTGCCAGCAGCCCCCACGGGGGGCAAGAGACCCAGTACTTC.

The chain has TRBV28 and TRBJ1-5; 10 positions agree with TRBD1. The length of the CDR3 is 17 residues. The junction had 12 bases not matched to a gene; V was cut back by 3 bases and J by 7 bases. Germline V gives CDR1 MDHEN, CDR2 SYDVKM. The CDR3 DNA reads TGTGCCAGCAGTTTCTCCAGGACAGGGGGACTACGACAGCCCCAGCATTTT. This codes for CASSFSRTGGLRQPQHF. Full variable domain (remainder filled in from reference TRBV28 and TRBJ1-5): DVKVTQSSRYLVKRTGEKVFLECVQDMDHENMFWYRQDPGLGLRLIYFSYDVKMKEKGDIPEGYSVSREKKERFSLILESASTNQTSMYLCASSFSRTGGLRQPQHFGDGTRLSIL.

V gene TRBV4-1 combines with J gene TRBJ2-5; D is ambiguous. The germline V gene encodes CDR1 MGHRA and CDR2 YSYEKL. Trimming removed 4 bases from V and 4 bases from J, with 13 bases in between. This CDR3 is built from 14 residues. CDR3: CASSPPASGETQYF. The CDR3 coding sequence is TGCGCCAGCAGCCCCCCGGCCAGTGGAGAGACCCAGTACTTC.

This chain connects TRBV11-2 to TRBJ1-2; 8 bases agree with TRBD1. The germline CDR1 and CDR2 sequences are SGHAT and FQNNGV. V lost 6 bases to trimming and J lost 4 bases; unmatched junction nucleotides: 13. The CDR3 runs to 16 residues. CDR3 in DNA: TGTGCCAGCAGTCTGCCGGGACAGGATTCGCGCTATGGCTACACCTTC. Protein sequence: CASSLPGQDSRYGYTF.

This clonotype has more than one count but fewer than ten. The gene calls are TRBV10-3 and TRBJ2-1; no reliable D call. Germline V lookup: CDR1 ENHRY, CDR2 SYGVKD. The V and J ends lost 7 bases and 7 bases respectively, with 14 bases between them. The CDR3 spans 13 residues. In DNA, the CDR3 is TGTGCCATCAAAGTCGACGGAAAGAATGAGCAGTTCTTC. Encoded protein: CAIKVDGKNEQFF.

This clonotype was observed many times. V usage is TRBV7-8 and J usage is TRBJ2-7; D possibly matches TRBD1 or TRBD2 (5 bases each). The CDR3 sequence is 15 residues long. Per the germline V gene, CDR1 is SGHVS and CDR2 is FQNEAQ. V was clipped by 5 bases and J by 2 bases, with 16 bases between them. CDR3 sequence (DNA): TGTGCCAGCAGCCAAGGACGGGGACGAGCCTACGAGCAGTACTTC. Amino acid sequence: CASSQGRGRAYEQYF.